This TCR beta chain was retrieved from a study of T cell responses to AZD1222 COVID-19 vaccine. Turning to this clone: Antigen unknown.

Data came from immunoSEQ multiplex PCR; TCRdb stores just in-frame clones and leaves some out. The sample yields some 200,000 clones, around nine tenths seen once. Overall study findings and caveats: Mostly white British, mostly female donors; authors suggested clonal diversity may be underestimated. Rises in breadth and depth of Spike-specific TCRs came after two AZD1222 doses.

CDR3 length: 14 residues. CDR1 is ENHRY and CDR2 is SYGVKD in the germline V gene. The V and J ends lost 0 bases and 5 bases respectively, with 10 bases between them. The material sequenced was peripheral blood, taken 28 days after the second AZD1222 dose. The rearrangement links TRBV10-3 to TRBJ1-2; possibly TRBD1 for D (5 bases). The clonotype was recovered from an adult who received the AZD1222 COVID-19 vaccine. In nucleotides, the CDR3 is TGTGCCATCAGTGAGTCGGGGCAGGCTTATGGCTACACCTTC. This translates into CAISESGQAYGYTF.